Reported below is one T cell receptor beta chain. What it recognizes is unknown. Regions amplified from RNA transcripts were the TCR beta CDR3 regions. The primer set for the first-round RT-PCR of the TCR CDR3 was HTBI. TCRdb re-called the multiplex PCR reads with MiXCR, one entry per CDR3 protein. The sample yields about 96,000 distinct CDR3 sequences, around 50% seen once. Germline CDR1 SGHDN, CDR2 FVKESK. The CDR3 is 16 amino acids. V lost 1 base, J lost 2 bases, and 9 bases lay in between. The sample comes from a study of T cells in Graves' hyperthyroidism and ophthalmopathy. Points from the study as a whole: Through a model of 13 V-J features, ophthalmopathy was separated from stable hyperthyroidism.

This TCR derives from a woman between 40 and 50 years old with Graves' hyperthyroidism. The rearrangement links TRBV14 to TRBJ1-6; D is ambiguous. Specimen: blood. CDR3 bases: TGTGCCAGCAGCCAAGGGGCGGGCGCCTATAATTCACCCCTCCACTTT. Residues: CASSQGAGAYNSPLHF.